The 15 T cell receptor beta chains presented below share a single source sample, sequenced in a study of blood T cells in healthy people across ages. Then a second PCR, running about 6 to 11 cycles, was carried out with a sample-barcoded 5' primer and a J-beta primer mix. TCRdb called the 5' RACE reads again in MiXCR, with one record for every CDR3 protein. The sample lists about 400,000 distinct CDR3 sequences; 52% were seen once. The source material was blood. Receptors were obtained from a man in his fifties or sixties in good health.

J is TRBJ2-7 and V is TRBV7-2, with D tentatively TRBD1 or TRBD2 (5 bases each). This CDR3 has 13 residues. Trimming stripped 5 bases from V and 6 bases from J, with 14 bases between. The germline gives CDR1 SGHTA, CDR2 FQGNSA. The CDR3: CASSATGTSEQYF. The CDR3 DNA reads as TGTGCCAGCAGCGCAACCGGGACGTCCGAGCAGTACTTC.

This clonotype was seen ten or more times. The V and J genes are TRBV11-2 and TRBJ2-7; 7 nucleotides line up with TRBD2. CDR1 SGHAT and CDR2 FQNNGV come from the germline V gene. The CDR3 consists of 15 residues. After removal of 4 bases from V and 3 bases from J, the junction contained 9 bases not matched to a gene. The CDR3 protein is CASSSQIGGNYEQYF. The DNA for the CDR3 is TGTGCCAGCAGCTCACAAATCGGGGGGAACTACGAGCAGTACTTC.

This sequence joins TRBV20-1 and TRBJ2-1; D is unresolved. V gave up 3 bases and J gave up 8 bases, with 11 bases separating them. Germline V gene lookup returns CDR1 DFQATT and CDR2 SNEGSKA (reference sequence). The length of the CDR3 is 12 residues. This chain's CDR3 is CSASIGNHEQFF. Written as DNA, the CDR3 is TGCAGTGCTAGTATAGGAAACCATGAGCAGTTCTTC.

This clonotype was detected a few times. The gene calls are TRBV7-2 and TRBJ2-1; 7 nucleotides align to TRBD2. Germline V gene lookup returns CDR1 SGHTA and CDR2 FQGNSA. J lost 0 bases, V lost 4 bases, and 6 bases had no gene match. The CDR3 runs to 16 residues. The CDR3, as DNA: TGTGCCAGCAGCTCCGGGGGGTCTCCCTCCTACAATGAGCAGTTCTTC. Translating gives CASSSGGSPSYNEQFF.

This clonotype showed up just a few times. The chain employs TRBV4-2 and TRBJ2-7; 9 nucleotides line up with TRBD1. V trimming: 1 base; J trimming: 1 base; junction bases outside the gene matches: 2. Germline CDR1 and CDR2: LGHNA and YNFKEQ. This CDR3 region has 15 residues. The CDR3 bases are TGTGCCAGCAGCCAAGGGACAGGGGATTCCTACGAGCAGTACTTC. Translating gives CASSQGTGDSYEQYF.

Many counts were recorded for this clonotype. This chain links TRBV5-1 with TRBJ2-5; 7 nucleotides match TRBD2. Per the germline V gene, CDR1 is SGHRS and CDR2 is YFSETQ. The ends lost 4 bases at V and 3 bases at J; junction bases unmatched: 3. There are 13 residues in the CDR3. The CDR3 region has the DNA TGCGCCAGCAGCCCCGGACTAGAAGAGACCCAGTACTTC. Translation: CASSPGLEETQYF.

The J gene is TRBJ2-3, the V gene TRBV25-1; D remains ambiguous. Looked up from germline, CDR1 is MGHDK and CDR2 is SYGVNS. V was pared by 7 bases and J by 0 bases, with 5 bases between. The CDR3 length is 12 residues. Here the CDR3 reads CASTDSTDTQYF. The CDR3 DNA is TGTGCCAGCACGGACAGCACAGATACGCAGTATTTT. The variable domain in full, completed from reference TRBV25-1 and TRBJ2-3, reads EADIYQTPRYLVIGTGKKITLECSQTMGHDKMYWYQQDPGMELHLIHYSYGVNSTEKGDLSSESTVSRIRTEHFPLTLESARPSHTSQYLCASTDSTDTQYFGPGTRLTVL.

This clonotype was counted a few times. The V call is TRBV18, the J call TRBJ2-5; D gene ambiguous. In germline, CDR1 is KGHSH, CDR2 LQKENI. This CDR3 contains 15 residues. V lost 3 bases and J lost 11, with 22 bases in between. The CDR3 DNA reads TGTGCCAGCTCACCCAAACAGAGTTCCCAAAATGAGCAGTACTTC. Translated: CASSPKQSSQNEQYF.

A note on this clonotype: The junction differs from germline at one of its ends, possibly a read error. V usage is TRBV5-1 and J usage is TRBJ2-5; D is unclear. The germline V gene has CDR1 SGHRS and CDR2 YFSETQ. This CDR3 contains 12 residues. CDR3 residues: CAGSLVEETQYF. The CDR3 DNA reads as TGCGCCGGCAGCTTGGTCGAAGAGACCCAGTACTTT.

V and J are TRBV5-6 and TRBJ1-5; the D is unclear. The CDR3 totals 15 residues. CDR1 SGHDT and CDR2 YYEEEE come from the germline V gene. Trimming removed 2 bases from V and 1 base from J, with 10 bases in between. DNA for the CDR3: TGTGCCAGCAGCTTTCGTCCACTCAGCAATCAGCCCCAGCATTTT. As protein: CASSFRPLSNQPQHF.

This rearrangement joins TRBV29-1 to TRBJ2-1; D perhaps matches TRBD2 (6 bases). The V and J ends lost 3 bases and 3 bases respectively, with 15 bases between them. The CDR3 covers 15 residues. Looked up from germline, CDR1 is SQVTM and CDR2 is ANQGSEA. CDR3 in amino acids: CSVDDYGGLYNEQFF. The CDR3 DNA sequence: TGCAGCGTTGATGACTACGGGGGACTCTACAATGAGCAGTTCTTC.

For this clonotype: At one boundary the junction diverges from the germline segment, which might be a read error. This chain links TRBV6-5 with TRBJ1-2; the match to TRBD1 covers 8 bases. CDR1 is MNHEY and CDR2 is SVGAGI in the germline V gene. This CDR3 is 12 amino acids long. As DNA, the CDR3 is TGTGCCATCGGGGGACAGGCCTATGGCCACACCTTC. It encodes CAIGGQAYGHTF.

V and J are TRBV20-1 and TRBJ2-3; 11 positions agree with TRBD2. V shed 5 bases and J 4 bases; nucleotides not matched to a gene: 11. The CDR3 has 16 residues. Per the germline V gene, CDR1 is DFQATT and CDR2 is SNEGSKA (reference sequence). The CDR3 DNA reads TGCAGTGCTGGCTATGTAGCGGGAGGGGGGTCAGATACGCAGTATTTT. Residues: CSAGYVAGGGSDTQYF.

At least ten counts were recorded for this clonotype. The rearrangement uses TRBV6-2 or TRBV6-3 and TRBJ2-7; D may be TRBD2 (5 bases). The CDR3 runs to 15 residues. Germline lookup yields CDR1 MNHEY and CDR2 SVGEGT. V dropped 6 bases and J dropped 2 bases, with 17 bases sitting between them. DNA for the CDR3: TGTGCCAGCAGCCCCATTCAAACGACTACCTACGAGCAGTACTTC. It codes for CASSPIQTTTYEQYF.

The chain combines TRBV5-1 with TRBJ2-5, with D perhaps TRBD1 (6 bases). Trimming pared 5 bases from V and 0 bases from J, leaving 8 bases between. This CDR3 comprises 13 residues. Germline-derived CDR1 and CDR2 are SGHRS and YFSETQ. The CDR3, as DNA: TGCGCCAGCAGGGGGGACAACCAAGAGACCCAGTACTTC. Translated, it gives CASRGDNQETQYF.